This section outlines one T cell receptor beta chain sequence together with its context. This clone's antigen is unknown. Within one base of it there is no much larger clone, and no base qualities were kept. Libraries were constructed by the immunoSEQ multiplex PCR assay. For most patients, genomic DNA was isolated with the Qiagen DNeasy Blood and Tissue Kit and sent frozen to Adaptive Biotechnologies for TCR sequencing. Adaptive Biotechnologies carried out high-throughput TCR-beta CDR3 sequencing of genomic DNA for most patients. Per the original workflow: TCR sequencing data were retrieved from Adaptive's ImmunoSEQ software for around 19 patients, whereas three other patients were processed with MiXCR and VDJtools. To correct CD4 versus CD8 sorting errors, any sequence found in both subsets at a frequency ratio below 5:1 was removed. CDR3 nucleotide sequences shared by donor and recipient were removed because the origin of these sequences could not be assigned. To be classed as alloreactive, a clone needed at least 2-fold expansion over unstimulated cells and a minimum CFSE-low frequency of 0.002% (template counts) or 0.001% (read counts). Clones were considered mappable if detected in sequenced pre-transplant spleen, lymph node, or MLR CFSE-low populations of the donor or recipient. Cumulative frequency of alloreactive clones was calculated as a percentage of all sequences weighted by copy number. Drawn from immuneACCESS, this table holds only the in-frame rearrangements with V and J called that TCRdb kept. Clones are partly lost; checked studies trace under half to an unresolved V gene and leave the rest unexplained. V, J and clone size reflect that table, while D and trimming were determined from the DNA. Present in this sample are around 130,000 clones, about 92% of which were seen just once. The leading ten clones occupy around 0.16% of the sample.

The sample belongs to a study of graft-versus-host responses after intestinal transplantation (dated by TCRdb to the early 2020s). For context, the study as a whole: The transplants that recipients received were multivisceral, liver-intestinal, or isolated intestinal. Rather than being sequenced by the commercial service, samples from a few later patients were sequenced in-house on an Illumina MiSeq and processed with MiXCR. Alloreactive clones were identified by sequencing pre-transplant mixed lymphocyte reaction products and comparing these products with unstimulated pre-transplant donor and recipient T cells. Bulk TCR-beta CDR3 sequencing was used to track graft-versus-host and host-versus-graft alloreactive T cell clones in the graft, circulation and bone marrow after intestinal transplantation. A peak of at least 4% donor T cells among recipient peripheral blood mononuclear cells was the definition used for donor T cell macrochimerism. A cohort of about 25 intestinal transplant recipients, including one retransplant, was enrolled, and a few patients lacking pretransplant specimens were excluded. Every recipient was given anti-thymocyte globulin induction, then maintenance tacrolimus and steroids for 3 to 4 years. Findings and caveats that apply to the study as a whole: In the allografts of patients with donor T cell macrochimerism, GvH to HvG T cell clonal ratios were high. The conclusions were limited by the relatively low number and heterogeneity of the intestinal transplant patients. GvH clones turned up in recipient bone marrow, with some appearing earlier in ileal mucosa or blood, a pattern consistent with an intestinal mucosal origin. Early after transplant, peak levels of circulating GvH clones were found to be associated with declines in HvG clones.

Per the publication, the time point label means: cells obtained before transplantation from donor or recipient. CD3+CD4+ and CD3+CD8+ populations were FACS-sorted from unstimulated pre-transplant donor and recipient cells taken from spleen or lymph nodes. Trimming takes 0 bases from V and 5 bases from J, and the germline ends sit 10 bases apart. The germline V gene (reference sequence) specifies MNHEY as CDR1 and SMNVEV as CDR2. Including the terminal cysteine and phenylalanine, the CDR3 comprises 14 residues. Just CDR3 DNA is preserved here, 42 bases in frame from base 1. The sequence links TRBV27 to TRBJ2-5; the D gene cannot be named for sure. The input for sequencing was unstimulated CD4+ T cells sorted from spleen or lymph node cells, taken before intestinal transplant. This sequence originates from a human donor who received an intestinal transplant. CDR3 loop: CASSLSHSEETQYF. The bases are TGTGCCAGCAGTTTATCCCACTCGGAGGAGACCCAGTACTTC.